This TCR beta chain came from a study of graft-versus-host responses after intestinal transplantation. The overall study: Multivisceral, liver-intestinal, or isolated intestinal grafts were transplanted into recipients. Anti-thymocyte globulin induction was given to all recipients, followed by tacrolimus and steroids for around three years. Study-level findings and limits: Subjects displaying graft-donor T cell macrochimerism possessed elevated graft-versus-host to host-versus-graft clonal ratios inside allografts.

V gave up 1 base and J gave up 3 bases; unmatched junction bases: 6. From germline, CDR1 is SGHRS and CDR2 YFSETQ. The length of the CDR3 is 15 residues. The protocol was immunoSEQ multiplex PCR, while the TCRdb copy is restricted to in-frame clones and leaves out a portion. The sample includes over 100,000 clones, about 88% of them seen just once. To note about this clone: Antigen: not known.

This clonotype originated in a human donor who received an intestinal transplant. V and J are TRBV5-1 and TRBJ1-2, with 7 bases aligning to TRBD1. The sequencing here drew on unstimulated CD4+ T cells sorted from spleen or lymph node cells, taken before intestinal transplant. The CDR3 nucleotides are TGCGCCAGCAGCTTGTCCAACAGGGGAGACTATGGCTACACCTTC. This codes for CASSLSNRGDYGYTF.